This T cell receptor beta chain was found in a study of blood T cell repertoires in COVID-19. Study details: Sites across the United States, Italy and Spain contributed samples from acute and convalescent COVID-19. PBMCs, B-cell-depleted T cells, or T cells were the source of the cDNA or gDNA that made up the material.

Methods used by the authors: The assay estimated nucleated cells by amplifying reference gene primers. Sequenced by immunoSEQ multiplex PCR; TCRdb stores in-frame clones only, minus some. V, J and clone size are taken as reported in that table, and D and trimming were inferred from the DNA itself. The table includes fewer than 110,000 clones, about four fifths detected once. This clonotype originated in a man in his 70s with acute or convalescent COVID-19. Sequenced material: peripheral blood.

The CDR3 nucleotides read TGCGCCAGCAGCCTACAGGGTGGGAGCTCCTACGAGCAGTACTTC. It encodes CASSLQGGSSYEQYF. This chain connects TRBV5-1 to TRBJ2-7; D possibly corresponds to TRBD1 (6 bases). The CDR3 consists of 15 residues. Trimming removed 4 bases at V and 0 bases at J, with 14 bases between. The germline V gene encodes CDR1 SGHRS and CDR2 YFSETQ.